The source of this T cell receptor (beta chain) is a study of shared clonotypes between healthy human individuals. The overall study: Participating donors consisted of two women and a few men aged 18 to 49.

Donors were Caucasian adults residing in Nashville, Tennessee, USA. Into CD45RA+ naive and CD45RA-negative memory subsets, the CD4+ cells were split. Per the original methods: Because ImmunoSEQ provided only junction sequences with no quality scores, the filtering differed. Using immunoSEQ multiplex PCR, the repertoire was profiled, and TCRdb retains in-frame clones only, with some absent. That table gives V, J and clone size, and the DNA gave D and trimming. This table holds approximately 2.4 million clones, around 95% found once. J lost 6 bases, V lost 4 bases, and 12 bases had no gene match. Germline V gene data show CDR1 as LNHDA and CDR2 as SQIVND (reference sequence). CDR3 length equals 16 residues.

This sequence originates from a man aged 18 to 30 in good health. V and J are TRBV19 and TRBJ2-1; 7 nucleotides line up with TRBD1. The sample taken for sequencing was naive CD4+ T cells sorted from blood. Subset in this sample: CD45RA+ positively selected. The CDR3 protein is CASSNLPRGTANEQFF. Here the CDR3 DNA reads TGTGCCAGTAGTAATCTCCCTCGTGGGACAGCCAATGAGCAGTTCTTC.